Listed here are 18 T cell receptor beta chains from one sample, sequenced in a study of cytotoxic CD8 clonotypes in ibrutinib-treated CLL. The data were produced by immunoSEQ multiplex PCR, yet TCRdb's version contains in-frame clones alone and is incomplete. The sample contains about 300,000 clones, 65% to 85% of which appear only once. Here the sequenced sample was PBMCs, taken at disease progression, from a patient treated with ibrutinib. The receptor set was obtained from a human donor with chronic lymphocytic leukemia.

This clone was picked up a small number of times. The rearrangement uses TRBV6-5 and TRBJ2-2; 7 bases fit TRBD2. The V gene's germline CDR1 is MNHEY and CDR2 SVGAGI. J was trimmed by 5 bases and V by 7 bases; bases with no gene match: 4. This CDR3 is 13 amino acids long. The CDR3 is CASTGTNTGELFF. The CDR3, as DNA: TGTGCCAGCACTGGGACTAATACCGGGGAGCTGTTTTTT.

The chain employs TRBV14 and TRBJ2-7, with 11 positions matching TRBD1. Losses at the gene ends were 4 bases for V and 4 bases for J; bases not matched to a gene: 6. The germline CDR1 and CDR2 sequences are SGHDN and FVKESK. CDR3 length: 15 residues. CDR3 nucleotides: TGTGCCAGCAGCCCTACGGACAGGGGGCTATACGAGCAGTACTTC. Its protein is CASSPTDRGLYEQYF.

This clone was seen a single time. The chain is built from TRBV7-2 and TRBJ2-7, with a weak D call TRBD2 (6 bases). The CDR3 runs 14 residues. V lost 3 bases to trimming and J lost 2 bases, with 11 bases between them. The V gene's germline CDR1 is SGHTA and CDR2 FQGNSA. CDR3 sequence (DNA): TGTGCCAGCAGCTTCCGACTAGGTACCTACGAGCAGTACTTC. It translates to CASSFRLGTYEQYF.

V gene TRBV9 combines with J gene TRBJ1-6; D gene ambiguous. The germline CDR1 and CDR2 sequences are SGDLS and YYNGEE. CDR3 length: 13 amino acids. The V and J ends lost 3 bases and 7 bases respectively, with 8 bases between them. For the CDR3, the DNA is TGTGCCAGCAGCGCAGACTTGAATTCACCCCTCCACTTT. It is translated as CASSADLNSPLHF.

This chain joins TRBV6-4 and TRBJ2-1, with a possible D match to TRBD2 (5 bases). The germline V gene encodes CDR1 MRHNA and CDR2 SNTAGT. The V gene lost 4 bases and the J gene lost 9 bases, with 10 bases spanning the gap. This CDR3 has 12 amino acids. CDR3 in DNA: TGTGCCAGCAGTGCGGCGGGCCGTGAGCAGTTCTTC. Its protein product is CASSAAGREQFF.

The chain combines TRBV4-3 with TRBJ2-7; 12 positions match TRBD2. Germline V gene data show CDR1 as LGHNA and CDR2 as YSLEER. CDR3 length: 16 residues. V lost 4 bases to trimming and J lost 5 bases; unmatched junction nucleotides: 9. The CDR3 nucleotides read TGCGCCAGCAGCCGCGCGACTAGCGGGAGTATTCACGAGCAGTACTTC. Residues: CASSRATSGSIHEQYF.

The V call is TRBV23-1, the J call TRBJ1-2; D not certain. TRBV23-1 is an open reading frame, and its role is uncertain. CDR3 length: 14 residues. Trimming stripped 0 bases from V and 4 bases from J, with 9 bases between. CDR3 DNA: TGCGCCAGCAGTCAATCGAGGCACCTCTATGGCTACACCTTC. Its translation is CASSQSRHLYGYTF.

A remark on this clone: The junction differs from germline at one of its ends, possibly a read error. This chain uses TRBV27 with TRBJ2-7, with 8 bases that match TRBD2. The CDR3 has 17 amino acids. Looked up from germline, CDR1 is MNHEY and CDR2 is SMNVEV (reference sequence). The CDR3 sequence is CASSLSPSGSWSYEQYF. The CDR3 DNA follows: TGTGCCAGCAGTCTATCCCCCAGCGGGAGCTGGTCCTACGAGCAGTACTTC.

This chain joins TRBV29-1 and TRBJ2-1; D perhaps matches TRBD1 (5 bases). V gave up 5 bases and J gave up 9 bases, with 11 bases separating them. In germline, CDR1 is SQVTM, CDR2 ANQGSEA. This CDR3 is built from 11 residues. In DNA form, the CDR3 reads TGCAGCGTTCCCGAGCAGGGTGAGCAGTTCTTC. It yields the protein CSVPEQGEQFF.

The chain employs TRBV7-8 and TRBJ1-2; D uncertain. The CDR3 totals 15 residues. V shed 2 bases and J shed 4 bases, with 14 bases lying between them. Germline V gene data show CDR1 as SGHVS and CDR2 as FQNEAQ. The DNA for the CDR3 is TGTGCCAGCAGCTTATTTCGCATGGAGGCCTATGGCTACACCTTC. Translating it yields CASSLFRMEAYGYTF.

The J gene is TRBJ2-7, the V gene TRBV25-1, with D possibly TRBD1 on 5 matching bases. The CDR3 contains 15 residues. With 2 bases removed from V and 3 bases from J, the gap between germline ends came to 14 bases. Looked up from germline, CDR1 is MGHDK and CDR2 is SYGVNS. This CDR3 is CASSESDSLYYEQYF. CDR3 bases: TGTGCCAGCAGTGAAAGTGACAGTTTATACTACGAGCAGTACTTC.

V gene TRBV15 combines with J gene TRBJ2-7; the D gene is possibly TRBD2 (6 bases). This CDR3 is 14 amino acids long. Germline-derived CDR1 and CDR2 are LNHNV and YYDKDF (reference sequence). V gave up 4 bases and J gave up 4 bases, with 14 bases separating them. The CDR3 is CATSIRTEGYEQYF. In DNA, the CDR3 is TGTGCCACCAGCATCCGGACGGAGGGATACGAGCAGTACTTC.

CDR3 in amino acids: CASSSYVVPGNQPQHF. CDR3 DNA sequence: TGTGCCAGCAGTTCGTACGTTGTTCCAGGCAATCAGCCCCAGCATTTT. The chain couples TRBV28 to TRBJ1-5; D call uncertain. Trimming took 4 bases from V and 2 from J, leaving 15 bases between them. CDR3 size: 16 residues. Germline V gene data show CDR1 as MDHEN and CDR2 as SYDVKM.

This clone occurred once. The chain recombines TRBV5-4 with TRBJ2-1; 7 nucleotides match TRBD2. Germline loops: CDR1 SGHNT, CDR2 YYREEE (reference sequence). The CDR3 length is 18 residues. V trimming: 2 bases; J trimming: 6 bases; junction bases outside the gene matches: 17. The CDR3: CASSFNRGMGRGGNEQFF. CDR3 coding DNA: TGTGCCAGCAGCTTTAACCGGGGCATGGGACGCGGGGGCAATGAGCAGTTCTTC.

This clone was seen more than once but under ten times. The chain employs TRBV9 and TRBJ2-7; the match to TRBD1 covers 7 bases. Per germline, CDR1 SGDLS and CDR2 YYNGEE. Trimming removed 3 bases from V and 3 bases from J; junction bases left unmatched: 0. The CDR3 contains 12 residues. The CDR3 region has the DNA TGTGCCAGCAGCGGACAGGGCTACGAGCAGTACTTC. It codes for CASSGQGYEQYF.

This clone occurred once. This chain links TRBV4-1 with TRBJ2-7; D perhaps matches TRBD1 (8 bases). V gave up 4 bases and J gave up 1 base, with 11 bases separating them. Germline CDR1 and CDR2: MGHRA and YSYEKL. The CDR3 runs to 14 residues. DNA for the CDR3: TGCGCCAGCAGCCCACAGGGGGGGTCCTACGAGCAGTACTTC. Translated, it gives CASSPQGGSYEQYF.

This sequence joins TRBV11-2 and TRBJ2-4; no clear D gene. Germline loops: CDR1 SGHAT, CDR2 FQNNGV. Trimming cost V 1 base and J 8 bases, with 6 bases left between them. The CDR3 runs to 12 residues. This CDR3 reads CASSLGRDIQYF. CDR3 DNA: TGTGCCAGCAGCTTAGGCCGCGACATTCAGTACTTC.

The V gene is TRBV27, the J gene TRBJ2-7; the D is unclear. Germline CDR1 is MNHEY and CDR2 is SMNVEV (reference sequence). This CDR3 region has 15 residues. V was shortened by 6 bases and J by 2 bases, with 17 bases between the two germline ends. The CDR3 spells CASSLRRDGPYEQYF. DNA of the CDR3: TGTGCCAGCAGCCTACGGCGCGACGGTCCCTACGAGCAGTACTTC.